The sequence of this T cell receptor beta chain was determined in a study of blood T cells in healthy people across ages. Study in general: About one barcoded beta molecule per two T cells was captured by template switching. General observations from the study: Diversity of TCR beta correlated strongly with naive T cell percentage.

Using a J-beta primer mix together with a sample-barcoded 5' primer, a second PCR was run for roughly 7 to 11 cycles. Each CDR3 protein gets one entry after TCRdb re-called the 5' RACE reads with MiXCR. Among 800,000 to 950,000 distinct CDR3 sequences listed, about 29% were seen once. This clonotype has a count of ten or more. Antigen specificity is unknown. V lost 5 bases and J lost 4, with 11 bases in between. Germline V gives CDR1 SQVTM, CDR2 ANQGSEA. The CDR3 spans 12 residues. Another study also made use of these data, one on T cells of mothers and their children. That work states: Slightly higher, non-significant overlap characterized related mother-child pairs relative to unrelated pairs.

The TCR originated in a woman aged 40-49 years in good health. The V gene is TRBV29-1, the J gene TRBJ1-2, with D maybe TRBD1 (6 bases). Sequencing was carried out using blood. The CDR3 DNA reads as TGCAGCGTTCCACAGGGATCCTATGGCTACACCTTC. As protein: CSVPQGSYGYTF.